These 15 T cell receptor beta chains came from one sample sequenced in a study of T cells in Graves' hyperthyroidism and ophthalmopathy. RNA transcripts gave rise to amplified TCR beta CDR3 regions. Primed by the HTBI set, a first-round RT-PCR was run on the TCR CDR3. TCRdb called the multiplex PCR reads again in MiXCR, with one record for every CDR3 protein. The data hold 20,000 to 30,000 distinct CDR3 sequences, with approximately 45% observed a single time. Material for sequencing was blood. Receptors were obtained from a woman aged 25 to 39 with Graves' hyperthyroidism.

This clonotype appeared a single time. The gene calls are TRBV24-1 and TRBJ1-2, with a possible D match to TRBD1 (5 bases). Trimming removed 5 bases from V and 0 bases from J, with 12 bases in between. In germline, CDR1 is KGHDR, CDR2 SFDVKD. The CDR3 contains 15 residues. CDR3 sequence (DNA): TGTGCCACCAGTGCTAGGGAGGGGACTAACTATGGCTACACCTTC. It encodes CATSAREGTNYGYTF.

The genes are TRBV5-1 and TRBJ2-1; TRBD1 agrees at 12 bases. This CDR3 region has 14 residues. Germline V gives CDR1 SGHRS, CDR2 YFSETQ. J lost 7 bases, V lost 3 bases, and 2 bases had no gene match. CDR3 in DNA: TGCGCCAGCAGCTCGGGACAGGGGGCGAATGAGCAGTTCTTC. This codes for CASSSGQGANEQFF.

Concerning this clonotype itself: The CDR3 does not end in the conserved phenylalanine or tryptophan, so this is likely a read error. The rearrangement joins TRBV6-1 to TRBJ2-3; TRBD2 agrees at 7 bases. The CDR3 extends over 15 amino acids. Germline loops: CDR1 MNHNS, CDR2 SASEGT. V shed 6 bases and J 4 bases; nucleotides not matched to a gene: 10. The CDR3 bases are TGTGCCAGCAGCGAGGGGCTGGCGGGAGCAGATACGCAGTATATT. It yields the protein CASSEGLAGADTQYI.

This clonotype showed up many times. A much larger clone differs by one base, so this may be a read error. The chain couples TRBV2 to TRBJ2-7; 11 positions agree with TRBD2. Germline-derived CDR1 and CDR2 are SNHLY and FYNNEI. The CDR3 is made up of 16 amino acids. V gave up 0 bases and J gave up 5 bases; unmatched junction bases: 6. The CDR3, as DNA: TGTGCCAGCAGTGAAGCGCTTAGCGGGAGGGCAGACGAGCAGTACTTC. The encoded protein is CASSEALSGRADEQYF.

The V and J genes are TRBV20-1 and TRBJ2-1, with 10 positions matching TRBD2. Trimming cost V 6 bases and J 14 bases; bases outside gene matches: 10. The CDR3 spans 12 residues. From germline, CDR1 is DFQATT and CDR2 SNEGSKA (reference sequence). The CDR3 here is CSALGLAVVEFF. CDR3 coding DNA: TGCAGTGCCCTAGGACTAGCGGTAGTTGAGTTCTTC.

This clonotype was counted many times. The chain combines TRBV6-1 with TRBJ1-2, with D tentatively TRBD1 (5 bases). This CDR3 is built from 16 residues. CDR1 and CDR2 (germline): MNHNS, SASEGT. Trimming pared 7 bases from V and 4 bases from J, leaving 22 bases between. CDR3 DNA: TGTGCCAGCACCCCCCGGGGGGGGATGGTCGGCTATGGCTACACCTTC. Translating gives CASTPRGGMVGYGYTF.

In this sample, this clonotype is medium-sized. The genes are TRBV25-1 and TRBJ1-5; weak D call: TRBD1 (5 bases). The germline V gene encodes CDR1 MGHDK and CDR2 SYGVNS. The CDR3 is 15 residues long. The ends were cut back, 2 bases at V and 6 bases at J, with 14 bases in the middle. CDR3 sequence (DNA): TGTGCCAGCAGTGAAGCGGGGGGTGAGGCTCAGCCCCAGCATTTT. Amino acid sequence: CASSEAGGEAQPQHF.

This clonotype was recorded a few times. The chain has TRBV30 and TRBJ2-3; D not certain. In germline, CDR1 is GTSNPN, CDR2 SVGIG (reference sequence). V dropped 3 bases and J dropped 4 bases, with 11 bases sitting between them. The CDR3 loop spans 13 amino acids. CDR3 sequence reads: CAWSVSLADTQYF. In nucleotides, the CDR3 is TGTGCCTGGAGCGTCTCCCTAGCAGATACGCAGTATTTT.

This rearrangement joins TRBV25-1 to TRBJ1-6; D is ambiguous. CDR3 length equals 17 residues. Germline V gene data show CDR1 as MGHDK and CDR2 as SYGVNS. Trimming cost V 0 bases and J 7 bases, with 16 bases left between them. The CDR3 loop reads CASSEYIGQAHNSPLHF. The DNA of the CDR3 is TGTGCCAGCAGTGAATACATTGGGCAGGCCCACAATTCACCCCTCCACTTT.

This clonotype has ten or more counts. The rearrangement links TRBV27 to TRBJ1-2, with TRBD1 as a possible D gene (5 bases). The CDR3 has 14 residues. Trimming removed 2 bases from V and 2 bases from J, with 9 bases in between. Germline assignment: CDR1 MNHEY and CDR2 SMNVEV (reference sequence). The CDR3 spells CASSLQGSNYGYTF. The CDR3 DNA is TGTGCCAGCAGTTTACAGGGTTCAAACTATGGCTACACCTTC.

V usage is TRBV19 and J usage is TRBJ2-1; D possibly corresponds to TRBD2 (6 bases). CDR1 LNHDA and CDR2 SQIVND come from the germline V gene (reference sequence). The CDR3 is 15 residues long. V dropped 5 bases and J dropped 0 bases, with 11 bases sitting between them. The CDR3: CASSRDLSSYNEQFF. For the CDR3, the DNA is TGTGCCAGTAGTCGGGACTTGAGCTCCTACAATGAGCAGTTCTTC.

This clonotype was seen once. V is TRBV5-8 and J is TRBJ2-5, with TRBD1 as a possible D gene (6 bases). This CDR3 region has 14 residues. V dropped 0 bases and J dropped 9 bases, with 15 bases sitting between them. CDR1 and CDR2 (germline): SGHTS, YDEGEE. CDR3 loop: CASSLDRDIQPQYF. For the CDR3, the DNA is TGTGCCAGCAGCTTGGACAGGGATATTCAGCCCCAGTACTTC.

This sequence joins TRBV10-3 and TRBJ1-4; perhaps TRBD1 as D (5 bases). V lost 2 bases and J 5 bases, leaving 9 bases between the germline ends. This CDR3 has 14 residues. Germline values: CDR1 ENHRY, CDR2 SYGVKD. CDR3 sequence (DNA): TGTGCCATCAGTGAGGGGGGGGGAAATGAAAAACTGTTTTTT. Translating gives CAISEGGGNEKLFF.

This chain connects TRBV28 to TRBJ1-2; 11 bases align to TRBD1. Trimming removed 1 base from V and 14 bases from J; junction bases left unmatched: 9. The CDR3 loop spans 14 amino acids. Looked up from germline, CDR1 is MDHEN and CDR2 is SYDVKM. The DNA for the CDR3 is TGTGCCAGCAGTTTATCCGGGACAGGGGGAGATCAGACCTTC. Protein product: CASSLSGTGGDQTF.

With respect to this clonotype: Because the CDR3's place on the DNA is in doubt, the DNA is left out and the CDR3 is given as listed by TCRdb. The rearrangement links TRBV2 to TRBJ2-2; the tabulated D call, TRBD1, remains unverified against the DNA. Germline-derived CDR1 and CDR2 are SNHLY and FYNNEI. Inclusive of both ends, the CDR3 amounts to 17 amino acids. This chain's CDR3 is CASSDTGDEQYFGELFF.